This TCR beta chain derives from a study of CD8 T cells in Susac syndrome. The CDR3 contains 14 residues. V lost 7 bases and J lost 4, with 17 bases in between. Per the germline V gene, CDR1 is SGHDT and CDR2 is YYEEEE. After extraction with the RNeasy kit, about 0.45 to 1 ug of the RNA was reverse transcribed using random hexamers. Across 54 Vbeta and 13 Jbeta, immunoSEQ multiplex PCR amplified TCR beta CDR3. Via MiXCR, TCRdb re-called the immunoSEQ multiplex PCR reads, giving one row per CDR3 protein. The sample shows about 130,000 distinct CDR3 sequences, about 94% of them seen only once. The chain employs TRBV5-6 and TRBJ1-2; TRBD1 might be the D (5 bases). Sequencing was performed on CD4+ T cells from PBMCs. This sequence originates from a human donor with multiple sclerosis. The CDR3 coding sequence is TGTGCCAGCCTTCCGGGGCAGGGCTTCTATGGCTACACCTTC. Amino acid sequence: CASLPGQGFYGYTF.